This entry features one T cell receptor (beta chain) sequence. Its antigen remains unidentified. Time point meaning: pre-treatment sample, taken before nivolumab and TIL therapy. Pleural nodules or supraclavicular lymph nodes made up most of the excised metastases sampled. Enrollment ran from October 2017 to early 2020. This entry belongs to a study of TIL therapy for anti-PD-1-resistant metastatic lung cancer. Trimming removed 9 bases at V and 10 bases at J, with 19 bases between. The CDR3 covers 14 residues. Germline V gives CDR1 SNHLY, CDR2 FYNNEI. Sequencing used immunoSEQ v3. Assay used: immunoSEQ multiplex PCR; TCRdb lists only in-frame clones, some missing. The table lists tens of thousands of clones, over 65% of them singletons. Study-level results: TIL cultures after expansion showed higher clonality and lower diversity than baseline tumor (median 6% vs 31%).

The origin of this receptor is a person aged 30 to 80 with non-small cell lung cancer. Sample: tumor tissue, taken at baseline. The chain combines TRBV2 with TRBJ1-6; D ambiguous. The CDR3 reads CASGPRERISPLHF. The CDR3 region has the DNA TGTGCCAGTGGTCCACGAGAACGGATCTCACCCCTCCACTTT. Filled out from reference TRBV2 and TRBJ1-6, the complete variable domain reads EPEVTQTPSHQVTQMGQEVILRCVPISNHLYFYWYRQILGQKVEFLVSFYNNEISEKSEIFDDQFSVERPDGSNFTLKIRSTKLEDSAMYFCASGPRERISPLHFGNGTRLTVT.